These 10 T cell receptor beta chains were sequenced from one sample in a study of OX40 agonist ivuxolimab in advanced cancers. The assay was immunoSEQ multiplex PCR, and TCRdb's table has in-frame clones only and misses some. The sample gives about 75,000 clones, about nine tenths of which show up once; roughly 8% is in the top ten. This specimen consisted of CD4+ or CD8+ T cells sorted from blood, obtained in a trial of the OX40 agonist ivuxolimab. The source is an adult with an advanced solid tumor such as melanoma, head and neck, liver or kidney cancer.

The V call is TRBV7-2, the J call TRBJ2-1; 8 positions match TRBD2. CDR1 is SGHTA and CDR2 is FQGNSA in the germline V gene. The CDR3 covers 17 residues. V was pared by 4 bases and J by 12 bases, with 20 bases of the junction left unmatched. In DNA form, the CDR3 reads TGTGCCAGCAGCTCCCTGGTCGGCGGGGGGTCACTAGTGGGGCAGTTCTTC. This sequence encodes CASSSLVGGGSLVGQFF. Full variable domain (outside the CDR3, taken from reference TRBV7-2 and TRBJ2-1): GAGVSQSPSNKVTEKGKDVELRCDPISGHTALYWYRQSLGQGLEFLIYFQGNSAPDKSGLPSDRFSAERTGGSVSTLTIQRTQQEDSAVYLCASSSLVGGGSLVGQFFGPGTRLTVL.

The count of this clone is one. The chain combines TRBV5-4 with TRBJ2-3; TRBD1 matches at 7 bases. This CDR3 has 14 residues. V was clipped by 4 bases and J by 3 bases; unmatched bases: 5. CDR1 is SGHNT and CDR2 is YYREEE in the germline V gene (reference sequence). The CDR3 is CASSAPTGTDTQYF. CDR3 coding DNA: TGTGCCAGCAGCGCCCCGACAGGGACAGATACGCAGTATTTT. The full variable domain, with the rest looked up from reference TRBV5-4 and TRBJ2-3, is ETGVTQSPTHLIKTRGQQVTLRCSSQSGHNTVSWYQQALGQGPQFIFQYYREEENGRGNFPPRFSGLQFPNYSSELNVNALELDDSALYLCASSAPTGTDTQYFGPGTRLTVL.

This chain links TRBV19 with TRBJ1-2; D is perhaps TRBD1 (5 bases). The CDR3 has 12 amino acids. Trimming shortened V by 5 bases and J by 4 bases, and 8 bases separated the two germline ends. CDR1 and CDR2 (germline): LNHDA, SQIVND (reference sequence). CDR3 in DNA: TGTGCCAGTAGTCGCAGGGCCTATGGCTACACCTTC. Translating it yields CASSRRAYGYTF. Complete variable domain (other parts from reference TRBV19 and TRBJ1-2): DGGITQSPKYLFRKEGQNVTLSCEQNLNHDAMYWYRQDPGQGLRLIYYSQIVNDFQKGDIAEGYSVSREKKESFPLTVTSAQKNPTAFYLCASSRRAYGYTFGSGTRLTVV.

The chain joins TRBV6-1 to TRBJ2-7; TRBD2 is a possible D gene (5 bases). This CDR3 contains 11 residues. CDR1 is MNHNS and CDR2 is SASEGT in the germline V gene. V lost 5 bases and J lost 7, with 9 bases in between. The CDR3 coding sequence is TGTGCCAGCAGTTGGACGGGAGAGCAGTACTTC. This codes for CASSWTGEQYF.

The chain recombines TRBV7-2 with TRBJ2-5; D unclear. CDR1 is SGHTA, CDR2 FQGNSA, per germline. Trimming pared 4 bases from V and 3 bases from J, leaving 12 bases between. CDR3 length equals 14 residues. This CDR3 is CASSWAAREETQYF. CDR3 nucleotides: TGTGCCAGCAGCTGGGCAGCAAGGGAAGAGACCCAGTACTTC.

This clone was detected a few times. Other nucleotide sequences from this sample produce the same CDR3. The chain recombines TRBV5-4 with TRBJ2-7; D may correspond to TRBD1 or TRBD2 (5 bases each). The ends were cut back, 4 bases at V and 6 bases at J, with 14 bases in the middle. CDR1 and CDR2 (germline): SGHNT, YYREEE (reference sequence). The CDR3 sequence is 13 residues long. CDR3 loop: CASSLRRAGEQYF. CDR3 nucleotide sequence: TGTGCCAGCAGCCTACGCAGGGCGGGCGAGCAGTACTTC. Filled out from reference TRBV5-4 and TRBJ2-7, the complete variable domain reads ETGVTQSPTHLIKTRGQQVTLRCSSQSGHNTVSWYQQALGQGPQFIFQYYREEENGRGNFPPRFSGLQFPNYSSELNVNALELDDSALYLCASSLRRAGEQYFGPGTRLTVT.

The V gene is TRBV18, the J gene TRBJ1-6, with a weak D call TRBD1 (6 bases). The V gene's germline CDR1 is KGHSH and CDR2 LQKENI. This CDR3 is 13 amino acids long. Trimming cost V 3 bases and J 8 bases, with 8 bases left between them. For the CDR3, the DNA is TGTGCCAGCTCACCCTACAGGGATTCACCCCTCCACTTT. Amino acid sequence: CASSPYRDSPLHF.

The chain combines TRBV5-6 with TRBJ1-3, with a weak D call TRBD1 (6 bases). This CDR3 spans 15 amino acids. The germline CDR1 and CDR2 sequences are SGHDT and YYEEEE. The V end was cut by 2 bases, the J end by 0 bases, with 9 bases between. CDR3 in amino acids: CASSFRTASGNTIYF. Here the CDR3 DNA reads TGTGCCAGCAGCTTCCGGACAGCCTCTGGAAACACCATATATTTT. Full variable domain (missing parts from reference TRBV5-6 and TRBJ1-3): DAGVTQSPTHLIKTRGQQVTLRCSPKSGHDTVSWYQQALGQGPQFIFQYYEEEERQRGNFPDRFSGHQFPNYSSELNVNALLLGDSALYLCASSFRTASGNTIYFGEGSWLTVV.

The rearrangement links TRBV7-3 to TRBJ2-3; 7 positions agree with TRBD2. The CDR3 spans 14 residues. V shed 7 bases, J shed 2 bases, and the junction held 6 bases outside the gene matches. The germline V gene has CDR1 SGHTA and CDR2 FQGTGA. The CDR3 spells CASTRDYTTDTQYF. The CDR3 DNA follows: TGTGCCAGCACCCGGGACTACACCACAGATACGCAGTATTTT.

The rearrangement links TRBV9 to TRBJ1-3; D unclear. The CDR3 extends over 14 amino acids. Germline V gene data show CDR1 as SGDLS and CDR2 as YYNGEE. Between the trimmed V and J ends, which lost 0 bases and 0 bases, there was a span of 4 bases. Here the CDR3 DNA reads TGTGCCAGCAGCGTAGAAGCCTCTGGAAACACCATATATTTT. It codes for CASSVEASGNTIYF.